The 15 T cell receptor beta chains below all came from one sample that was sequenced in a study of glioma-infiltrating T cells. The iRepertoire nested amplicon-rescue multiplex PCR amplified TCR alpha and beta CDR3s from RNA. TCRdb recomputed calls from the multiplex PCR reads with MiXCR, one row per CDR3 protein. Of 110,000 or so distinct CDR3 sequences in the sample, 25% to 30% were seen once. Sequenced input: glioma tissue, nonneoplastic brain tissue, or PBMCs (not recorded which). The receptors were sampled from a human donor with low-grade glioma or glioblastoma, undergoing nonglioma brain surgery, or in good health (not recorded which).

This clonotype was seen at least ten times. The V and J genes are TRBV20-1 and TRBJ1-1, with a possible D match to TRBD1 (6 bases). The V and J ends lost 1 base and 5 bases respectively, with 14 bases between them. This CDR3 contains 14 residues. Germline V gene sequence: CDR1 DFQATT, CDR2 SNEGSKA (reference sequence). CDR3 in amino acids: CSARAGGGGTEAFF. The CDR3 coding sequence is TGCAGTGCTAGAGCCGGAGGGGGGGGGACTGAAGCTTTCTTT.

This clonotype came up many times. V and J are TRBV27 and TRBJ1-5; TRBD1 is a possible D gene (5 bases). Germline-derived CDR1 and CDR2 are MNHEY and SMNVEV (reference sequence). Trimming pared 5 bases from V and 3 bases from J, leaving 8 bases between. CDR3 length equals 13 residues. CDR3 DNA sequence: TGTGCCAGCAGTCCAGGGAACAATCAGCCCCAGCATTTT. Its protein is CASSPGNNQPQHF.

This clonotype was counted many times. The J gene is TRBJ2-3, the V gene TRBV6-1, with D perhaps matching TRBD1 or TRBD2 (6 bases each). The CDR3 spans 14 residues. Germline CDR1 is MNHNS and CDR2 is SASEGT. The V and J ends lost 7 bases and 4 bases respectively, with 15 bases between them. CDR3 nucleotide sequence: TGTGCCAGCACCCCGGGGGCTAGGCCAGATACGCAGTATTTT. Protein: CASTPGARPDTQYF.

Comment on this clonotype: The junction differs from germline at one of its ends, possibly a read error. This chain uses TRBV2 with TRBJ1-5; perhaps TRBD1 as D (5 bases). The CDR3 contains 13 residues. Germline V gene lookup returns CDR1 SNHLY and CDR2 FYNNEI. The CDR3, as DNA: TGTGCCGGGGGGGTCCTCTTCAATCAGACCCAGCATTTT. Translating it yields CAGGVLFNQTQHF.

Remarks on this clonotype: Being one base from a much bigger clone, this may be a read error. The V gene is TRBV4-1, the J gene TRBJ1-2; D gene uncertain. Germline lookup yields CDR1 MGHRA and CDR2 YSYEKL. The CDR3 contains 13 residues. The V gene lost 1 base and the J gene lost 7 bases, with 10 bases spanning the gap. The CDR3 DNA reads TGCGCCAGCAGCCAAGGGGTTGGCAGTGGCTACACCTTC. It codes for CASSQGVGSGYTF.

V and J are TRBV27 and TRBJ1-2; TRBD1 is a possible D gene (6 bases). The germline CDR1 and CDR2 sequences are MNHEY and SMNVEV (reference sequence). CDR3 length equals 16 residues. V was pared by 4 bases and J by 4 bases, with 19 bases between. The CDR3 protein is CASSSMTSGGAYGYTF. CDR3 bases: TGTGCCAGCAGTTCCATGACTAGCGGGGGGGCCTATGGCTACACCTTC.

As regards this clonotype: A much larger clone differs by one base, so this may be a read error. The chain employs TRBV4-1 and TRBJ1-5; TRBD1 aligns across 9 bases. Germline-derived CDR1 and CDR2 are MGHRA and YSYEKL. Losses at the gene ends were 5 bases for V and 1 base for J; bases not matched to a gene: 3. The CDR3 is 15 residues long. The CDR3 nucleotides read TGCGCCAGCAGCAATGGGACAGGGAGCAATCAGCCCCAGCATTTT. It specifies CASSNGTGSNQPQHF.

Ten or more counts support this clonotype. The rearrangement uses TRBV29-1 and TRBJ2-2; D possibly corresponds to TRBD1 (5 bases). The germline gives CDR1 SQVTM, CDR2 ANQGSEA. V was trimmed by 4 bases and J by 4 bases, leaving 10 bases between them. CDR3 size: 13 residues. CDR3 in amino acids: CSVGFRATGELFF. The DNA of the CDR3 is TGCAGCGTTGGTTTCAGGGCCACCGGGGAGCTGTTTTTT.

This clonotype was detected many times. This chain links TRBV7-2 with TRBJ1-5; D is possibly TRBD1 (5 bases). Germline V gene lookup returns CDR1 SGHTA and CDR2 FQGNSA. Trimming stripped 5 bases from V and 3 bases from J, with 14 bases between. The CDR3 length is 15 residues. The CDR3 reads CASSAPGRNNQPQHF. CDR3 DNA: TGTGCCAGCAGCGCCCCGGGGCGGAACAATCAGCCCCAGCATTTT. Based on the CDR3 plus reference TRBV7-2 and TRBJ1-5, the full variable domain is GAGVSQSPSNKVTEKGKDVELRCDPISGHTALYWYRQSLGQGLEFLIYFQGNSAPDKSGLPSDRFSAERTGGSVSTLTIQRTQQEDSAVYLCASSAPGRNNQPQHFGDGTRLSIL.

A remark on this clonotype: Given a much more abundant clone one base away, this may be a read error. The V and J genes are TRBV6-4 and TRBJ1-2; unclear D gene. Germline V gene lookup returns CDR1 MRHNA and CDR2 SNTAGT. The V gene lost 6 bases and the J gene lost 0 bases, with 14 bases spanning the gap. The CDR3 extends over 15 amino acids. The chain's CDR3 is CASRPREQANYGYTF. In DNA form, the CDR3 reads TGTGCCAGCAGGCCGAGGGAACAAGCTAACTATGGCTACACCTTC.

This clonotype was detected many times. The chain combines TRBV28 with TRBJ2-1; D is ambiguous. CDR1 and CDR2 (germline): MDHEN, SYDVKM. Trimming removed 8 bases at V and 2 bases at J, with 13 bases between. This CDR3 is 14 amino acids long. The CDR3 DNA reads TGTGCCAGCCGCGGACCCGGAACCTACAATGAGCAGTTCTTC. As protein: CASRGPGTYNEQFF.

With regard to this clonotype: A much larger clone is a single base away; this may be a read error. The DNA of the CDR3 is TGCGCCAGCGGCCATGGGCTAGCGGGGGACTACGAGCAGTACTTC. Its protein is CASGHGLAGDYEQYF. The rearrangement links TRBV4-1 to TRBJ2-7; 10 bases agree with TRBD2. Looked up from germline, CDR1 is MGHRA and CDR2 is YSYEKL. The CDR3 has 15 residues.

This clonotype appeared many times. This rearrangement joins TRBV29-1 to TRBJ2-7, with 12 bases aligning to TRBD1. CDR3 length: 16 amino acids. CDR1 and CDR2 from the germline V gene are SQVTM and ANQGSEA. The V gene end was trimmed by 5 bases and the J gene end by 6 bases; junction bases not matched to a gene: 14. DNA of the CDR3: TGCAGCGTTCCCGGAAACACGGGGACAGGGGGCGCCGAGCAGTACTTC. This encodes CSVPGNTGTGGAEQYF.

This clonotype was picked up many times. The CDR3 DNA sequence: TGCGCCAGCAGCTTGTGGAGGGGGCAAGATCGGACCCAGTACTTC. This gives the protein CASSLWRGQDRTQYF. The genes are TRBV5-1 and TRBJ2-5; possible D gene TRBD1, 7 bases. Between the trimmed V and J ends, which lost 1 base and 7 bases, there was a span of 17 bases. The germline V gene has CDR1 SGHRS and CDR2 YFSETQ. The CDR3 extends over 15 amino acids.

This clonotype was recorded at least ten times. This sequence joins TRBV18 and TRBJ1-2; perhaps TRBD1 as D (5 bases). Per germline, CDR1 KGHSH and CDR2 LQKENI. Trimming pared 3 bases from V and 4 bases from J, leaving 9 bases between. There are 13 residues in the CDR3. The CDR3 sequence is CASSPVDSYGYTF. The CDR3, as DNA: TGTGCCAGCTCACCCGTCGACAGCTATGGCTACACCTTC.